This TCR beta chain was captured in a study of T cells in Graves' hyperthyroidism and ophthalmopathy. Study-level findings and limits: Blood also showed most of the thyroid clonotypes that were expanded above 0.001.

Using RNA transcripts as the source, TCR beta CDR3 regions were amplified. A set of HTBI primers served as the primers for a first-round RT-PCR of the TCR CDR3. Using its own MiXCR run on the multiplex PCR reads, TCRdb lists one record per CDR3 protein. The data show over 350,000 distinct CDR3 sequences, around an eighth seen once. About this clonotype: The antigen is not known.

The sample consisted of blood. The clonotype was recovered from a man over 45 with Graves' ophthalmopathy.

The CDR3 nucleotides read TGCGCCAGCAGCTTTAGCCGGATTCCCGAGGAGCAGTTCTTC. This encodes CASSFSRIPEEQFF. The chain employs TRBV5-1 and TRBJ2-1; no clear D gene. This CDR3 comprises 14 residues. Germline CDR1 is SGHRS and CDR2 is YFSETQ. V lost 2 bases and J lost 10, with 16 bases in between.